This paragraph reports one TCR beta chain. Its antigen is unknown. The sample belongs to a study of T cells after yellow fever vaccination. Regarding the study as a whole: Boosting was followed by the reappearance of most primary-vaccination clones (roughly 96% CD4, about 90% CD8).

TCRdb reprocessed the 5' RACE reads with MiXCR, giving one entry per CDR3 protein. Of 350,000 to 450,000 distinct CDR3 sequences in the sample, under 7.5% are singletons; the top ten hold approximately 15%. Trimming stripped 6 bases from V and 1 base from J, with 13 bases between. This CDR3 spans 15 amino acids. Specimen: PBMCs, collected 5 days after the yellow fever booster vaccination. The sequence came from a man aged 30 to 39 who received the YFV17D yellow fever vaccine. This sequence joins TRBV12-3 or TRBV12-4 and TRBJ2-1; D is perhaps TRBD2 (6 bases). CDR3 sequence reads: CASSAISGSYNEQFF. The CDR3 coding sequence is TGTGCCAGCAGCGCCATTAGCGGTTCCTACAATGAGCAGTTCTTC.